This T cell receptor beta chain is from a study of blood T cell repertoires in COVID-19. In the original workflow: Amplification with reference gene primers provided the estimates of nucleated cell counts. TCRdb's copy holds only in-frame clones and misses some; the assay was immunoSEQ multiplex PCR. That table furnishes V, J and clone size, whereas the DNA furnished D and trimming. This sample has 170,000 or so clones; roughly 86% occur once, and the top ten carry 5.5% to 8%. Trimming removed 4 bases from V and 6 bases from J; junction bases left unmatched: 6. The CDR3 is 13 residues long. The germline CDR1 and CDR2 sequences are MNHEY and SMNVEV (reference sequence).

Sequenced input: peripheral blood. The chain is built from TRBV27 and TRBJ2-7, with 7 nucleotides matching TRBD2. The origin of this receptor is a man between 45 and 60 years old with active or convalescent COVID-19. The CDR3, as DNA: TGTGCCAGCAGTTGGGGAGGGGTCGGCGAGCAGTACTTC. This codes for CASSWGGVGEQYF.